This T cell receptor (beta chain) came from a study of T cell repertoires in ileal Crohn's disease. Turning to the study itself: All patients had surgery for stricturing (about 60%) or penetrating (around 40%) disease. Whole-study results and caveats: Compared with CD4 T cells, sorted CD8 cells carried more expanded clones.

The CDR3 is made up of 14 amino acids. Trimming removed 7 bases from V and 0 bases from J, with 13 bases in between. Germline V gene lookup returns CDR1 MDHEN and CDR2 SYDVKM. About this clone: As yet, its antigen is unknown.

The method was immunoSEQ multiplex PCR; TCRdb's version includes in-frame clones alone and lacks a portion of them. The data show 4,500 to 6,500 clones, 60% to 85% seen once. The time point here: proximal margin of the surgical specimen (macroscopically non-inflamed). The clonotype was recovered from an adult with Crohn's disease. The rearrangement joins TRBV28 to TRBJ2-7, with D perhaps matching TRBD1 (7 bases). The sample taken for sequencing was ileal tissue. In DNA form, the CDR3 reads TGTGCCAGCACCGCGGGACAGCCCTCCTACGAGCAGTACTTC. Encoded protein: CASTAGQPSYEQYF.